This T cell receptor beta chain appears in the sequencing data of a study of T cell repertoires in cytomegalovirus infection. About the research overall: CMV infection together with matching HLA type was indicated by public TCR beta signatures.

With 6 bases clipped from V and 3 bases from J, the junction kept 5 bases outside the gene matches. Germline values: CDR1 SNHLY, CDR2 FYNNEI. This CDR3 contains 13 residues. A single record per CDR3 protein comes from TCRdb applying MiXCR to the reads. The table lists around 450,000 distinct CDR3 sequences, roughly 31% of them singletons, with roughly an eighth in the top ten. Findings and caveats of the study: It was HLA-C-restricted CMV-specific TCR beta clonotypes that dominated the response ex vivo.

In regard to this clonotype: Its antigen remains unknown.

The sequenced sample consisted of PBMCs. The chain employs TRBV2 and TRBJ2-7; 7 bases line up with TRBD1. The sequence derives from a human donor in good health (CMV status not recorded). Some clones in this sample may be carry-over from other donors' samples. This CDR3 is CASRYGTDYEQYF. CDR3 bases: TGTGCCAGCAGGTATGGGACAGACTACGAGCAGTACTTC.